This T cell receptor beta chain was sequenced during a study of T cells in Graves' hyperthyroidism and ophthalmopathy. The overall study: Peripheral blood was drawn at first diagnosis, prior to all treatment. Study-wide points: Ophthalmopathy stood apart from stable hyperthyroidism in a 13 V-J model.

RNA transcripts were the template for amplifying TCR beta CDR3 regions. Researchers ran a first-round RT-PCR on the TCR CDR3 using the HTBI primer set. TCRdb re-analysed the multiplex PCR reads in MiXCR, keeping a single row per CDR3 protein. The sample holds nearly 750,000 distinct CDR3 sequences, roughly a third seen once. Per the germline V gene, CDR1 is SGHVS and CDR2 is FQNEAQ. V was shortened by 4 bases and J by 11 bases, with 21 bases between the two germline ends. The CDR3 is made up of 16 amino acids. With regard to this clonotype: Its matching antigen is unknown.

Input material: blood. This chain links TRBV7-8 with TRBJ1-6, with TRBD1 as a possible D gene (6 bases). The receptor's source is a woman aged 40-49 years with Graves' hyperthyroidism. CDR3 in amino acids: CASSSLRGPPRAPLHF. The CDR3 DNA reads TGTGCCAGCAGCTCCCTTCGGGGGCCCCCCAGGGCACCCCTCCACTTT.